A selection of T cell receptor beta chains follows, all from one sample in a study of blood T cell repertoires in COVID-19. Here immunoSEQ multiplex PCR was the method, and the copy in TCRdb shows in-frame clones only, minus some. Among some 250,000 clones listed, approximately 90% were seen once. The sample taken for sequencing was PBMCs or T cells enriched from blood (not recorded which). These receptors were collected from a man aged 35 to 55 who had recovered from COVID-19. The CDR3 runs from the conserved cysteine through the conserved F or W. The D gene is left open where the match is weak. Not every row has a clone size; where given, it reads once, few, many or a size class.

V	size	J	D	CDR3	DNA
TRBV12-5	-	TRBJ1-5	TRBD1	CASGGTPGTGLNQPQHF	TGTGCTAGTGGTGGGACCCCGGGGACAGGGCTCAATCAGCCCCAGCATTTT
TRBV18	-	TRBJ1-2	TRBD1	CASSPLDRGGTF	TGTGCCAGCTCACCCCTGGACAGGGGTGGCACCTTC
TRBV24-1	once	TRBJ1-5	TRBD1	CATRPVGTGVNQPQHF	TGTGCCACCAGACCCGTTGGGACAGGGGTAAATCAGCCCCAGCATTTT
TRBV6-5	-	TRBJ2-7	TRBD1	CASSFISRTGDYEQYF	TGTGCCAGCAGTTTCATTAGTCGGACAGGGGACTACGAGCAGTACTTC
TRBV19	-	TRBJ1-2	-	CASSEPGGANYGYTF	TGTGCCAGTAGTGAGCCCGGGGGAGCTAACTATGGCTACACCTTC
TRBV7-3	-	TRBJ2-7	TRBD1	CASSLTKDRVPHFPYSYEQYF	TGTGCCAGCAGCTTAACGAAAGACAGGGTCCCTCATTTCCCCTACTCCTACGAGCAGTACTTC
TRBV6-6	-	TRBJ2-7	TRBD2	CASSHAPLAGENYEQYF	TGTGCCAGCAGTCACGCCCCTCTCGCGGGAGAAAACTACGAGCAGTACTTC
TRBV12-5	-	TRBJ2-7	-	CASGFSTTDWPGDEQYF	TGTGCTAGTGGTTTCTCAACAACGGACTGGCCGGGCGACGAGCAGTACTTC
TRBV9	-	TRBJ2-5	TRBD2	CASSPRRAGGETQYF	TGTGCCAGCAGCCCCCGCAGGGCGGGAGGGGAGACCCAGTACTTC
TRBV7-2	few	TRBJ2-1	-	CASSPLEFF	TGTGCCAGCAGCCCGTTAGAGTTCTTC
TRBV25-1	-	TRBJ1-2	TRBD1	CASSDWDRYYGYTF	TGTGCCAGCAGTGATTGGGACAGGTACTATGGCTACACCTTC
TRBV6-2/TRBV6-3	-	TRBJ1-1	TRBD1	CASRYRGGTEAFF	TGTGCCAGCAGGTACAGGGGTGGCACTGAAGCTTTCTTT
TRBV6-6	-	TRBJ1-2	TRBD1	CASSPSSTGGSGYTF	TGTGCCAGCAGTCCCAGCTCGACAGGGGGAAGTGGCTACACCTTC
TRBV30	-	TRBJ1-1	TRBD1	CAWSPQGQSNTEAFF	TGTGCCTGGAGTCCCCAGGGACAGTCGAACACTGAAGCTTTCTTT
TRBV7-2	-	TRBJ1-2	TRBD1	CASSPTGGAYGYTF	TGTGCCAGCAGCCCGACAGGGGGCGCTTATGGCTACACCTTC
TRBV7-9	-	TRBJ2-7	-	CASSSGIFHEQYF	TGTGCCAGCAGCTCAGGGATTTTCCACGAGCAGTACTTC
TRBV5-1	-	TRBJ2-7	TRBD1	CASSLGQGNYEQYF	TGCGCCAGCAGCTTGGGACAGGGGAACTACGAGCAGTACTTC
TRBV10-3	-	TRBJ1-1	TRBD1	CAISGGAGGQAFF	TGTGCCATCAGTGGGGGGGCAGGGGGTCAAGCTTTCTTT
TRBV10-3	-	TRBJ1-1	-	CAISESKRGFSTEAFF	TGTGCCATCAGTGAGTCAAAAAGGGGCTTTAGTACTGAAGCTTTCTTT
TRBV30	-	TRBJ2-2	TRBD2	CARLTSEVSGELFF	TGTGCCCGCCTGACTAGCGAGGTCTCCGGGGAGCTGTTTTTT
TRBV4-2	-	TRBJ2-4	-	CASSPDPLQGLKNIQYF	TGTGCCAGCAGCCCCGACCCGTTACAGGGCCTCAAAAACATTCAGTACTTC
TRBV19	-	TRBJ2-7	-	CASSTRRSAYEQYF	TGTGCCAGTAGTACACGGCGGTCAGCCTACGAGCAGTACTTC
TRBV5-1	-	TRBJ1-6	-	CASSVDTPERSPLHF	TGCGCCAGCAGCGTCGACACTCCCGAACGGTCACCCCTCCACTTT
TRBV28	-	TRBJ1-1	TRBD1	CASTTGQNTEAFF	TGTGCCAGCACGACAGGGCAGAACACTGAAGCTTTCTTT
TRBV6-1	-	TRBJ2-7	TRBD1	CASSDGTGVLHEQYF	TGTGCCAGCAGTGATGGGACAGGGGTGCTCCACGAGCAGTACTTC
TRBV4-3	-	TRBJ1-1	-	CASSQGSDIEAFF	TGCGCCAGCAGCCAAGGCTCAGACATTGAAGCTTTCTTT
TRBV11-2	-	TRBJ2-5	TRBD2	CASRRAGGGETQYF	TGTGCCAGCAGACGTGCGGGGGGCGGAGAGACCCAGTACTTC